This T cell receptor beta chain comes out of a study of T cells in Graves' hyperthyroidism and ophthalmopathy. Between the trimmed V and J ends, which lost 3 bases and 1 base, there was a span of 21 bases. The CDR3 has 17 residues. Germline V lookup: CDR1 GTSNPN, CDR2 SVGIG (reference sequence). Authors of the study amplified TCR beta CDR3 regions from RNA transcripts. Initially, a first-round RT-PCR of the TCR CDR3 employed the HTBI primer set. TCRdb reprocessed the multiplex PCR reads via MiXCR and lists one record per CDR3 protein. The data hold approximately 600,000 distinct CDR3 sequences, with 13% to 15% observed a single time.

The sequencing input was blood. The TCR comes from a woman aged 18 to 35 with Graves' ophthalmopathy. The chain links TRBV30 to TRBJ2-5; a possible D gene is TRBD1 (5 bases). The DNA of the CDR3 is TGTGCCTGGAGCCACGGGTCAGGGTATAACATCCAAGAGACCCAGTACTTC. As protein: CAWSHGSGYNIQETQYF. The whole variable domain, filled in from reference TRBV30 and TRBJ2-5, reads SQTIHQWPATLVQPVGSPLSLECTVEGTSNPNLYWYRQAAGRGLQLLFYSVGIGQISSEVPQNLSASRPQDRQFILSSKKLLLSDSGFYLCAWSHGSGYNIQETQYFGPGTRLLVL.